This T cell receptor beta chain was captured in a study of T cells in tuberculosis. For the study at large: In South Africa, adults with active tuberculosis were compared with IGRA-negative and latently infected IGRA-positive adolescents.

Details on this clone: Its antigen is undetermined.

General study results and limits: Active tuberculosis TCR-alpha repertoires lay closer to GMM-specific TCRs than IGRA-negative controls, suggesting clonal expansion.

The table came from immunoSEQ multiplex PCR; TCRdb's copy has only in-frame clones and leaves some out. The table includes 40,000 or so clones, 94% detected once. Stated time point: new active TB diagnosis, blood taken before or within 7 days of starting treatment. This clonotype was obtained from an adult with tuberculosis. This sample comprised PBMCs, obtained at tuberculosis diagnosis.

The CDR3 bases are TGCGCCAGCATATCAGACATGTTCTATAATTCACCCCTCCACTTT. Protein sequence: CASISDMFYNSPLHF. The rearrangement uses TRBV10-2 and TRBJ1-6; no clear D. Trimming removed 7 bases from V and 3 bases from J, with 13 bases in between. Germline V gene sequence: CDR1 WSHSY, CDR2 SAAADI. The CDR3 spans 15 residues.